This T cell receptor (beta chain) was found in a study of T cells after yellow fever vaccination. The CDR3 length is 15 residues. Germline assignment: CDR1 MNHNS and CDR2 SASEGT. Trimming took off 6 bases at V and 3 bases at J, with 14 bases between the two ends. Each CDR3 protein is one row after TCRdb ran MiXCR on the 5' RACE reads. The sample lists almost 600,000 distinct CDR3 sequences, approximately 13% occurring once. There are a few counts of this clonotype. The antigen is undetermined. General study points: The CD4 and CD8 compartments had a small share of their clonotypes in common. Weaker in magnitude, the secondary response showed a faster peak on day 5 versus 15.

The chain uses TRBV6-1 and TRBJ2-2; unclear D gene. The origin of this receptor is a man in his thirties or forties who received the YFV17D yellow fever vaccine. The sample was PBMCs, taken on the day of the yellow fever booster vaccination. The DNA of the CDR3 is TGTGCCAGCAGACTGTACTCCGGGTACACCGGGGAGCTGTTTTTT. The encoded protein is CASRLYSGYTGELFF.